The T cell receptor beta chain under discussion was sequenced for a study of cytomegalovirus exposure and HLA in healthy donors. Comments on this clone: Its antigen is currently unknown.

Use of 60 Vbeta and 13 Jbeta primers characterized the PCR. Only in-frame clones appear in the TCRdb table, and some are missing; sequencing was by immunoSEQ multiplex PCR. Among 150,000 to 200,000 clones listed, more than 70% were seen once. The CDR3 totals 15 residues. With 6 bases clipped from V and 0 bases from J, the junction kept 3 bases outside the gene matches. CDR1 and CDR2 from the germline V gene are MNHNY and SVGAGI (reference sequence). Regarding the study as a whole: Reports credit the classifier with highly specific, highly sensitive diagnosis of cytomegalovirus status. At a 0.05 false discovery rate, a later analysis found 18,000 or so TCR beta sequences to be associated with HLA alleles. Across donors, most TCRs were seen rarely, yet some public ones were widespread.

Sequenced: PBMCs. The sequence came from a man aged 35-49 years in good health and CMV-seropositive. The chain combines TRBV6-6 with TRBJ2-7, with 12 bases that match TRBD2. CDR3 sequence: CASSLLAGGSYEQYF. The CDR3 DNA reads as TGTGCCAGCAGCTTACTAGCGGGAGGCTCCTACGAGCAGTACTTC.